A selection of T cell receptor beta chains follows, all from one sample in a study of cytomegalovirus exposure and HLA in healthy donors. The repertoire was sequenced with immunoSEQ multiplex PCR; TCRdb's copy has only in-frame clones and lacks some. The data hold about 92,000 clones, with over 70% observed a single time. The material sequenced was PBMCs. These receptors were taken from a girl aged 2-10 years in good health and CMV-seropositive. Both conserved end residues are part of each CDR3. Each record gives: D gene, clone size, J gene, V gene, CDR3 DNA, CDR3 protein. A D gene is named only where the DNA matches it firmly. For some rows the clone size is stated as once, few or many, or as a class when expanded; others skip it.

NA	NA	TRBJ1-1	TRBV7-2	TGTGCCAGCAGCTTAGACCGGGGTCTGTCGGAAGCTTTCTTT	CASSLDRGLSEAFF
TRBD2	NA	TRBJ2-1	TRBV30	TGTGCCTCCTCGGGAGGGACTAGCGGGAGGGGTATTGAGCAGTTCTTC	CASSGGTSGRGIEQFF
NA	NA	TRBJ1-4	TRBV2	TGTGCCAGCAGTGGGACATGGATCGCCCATGAGGAAAAACTGTTTTTT	CASSGTWIAHEEKLFF
TRBD2	NA	TRBJ2-7	TRBV6-5	TGTGCCAGCAGTTACAGGGTAGCGGGGTACGAGCAGTACTTC	CASSYRVAGYEQYF
NA	NA	TRBJ2-7	TRBV28	TGTGCCAGCAGCTCGGGTCGGGTTTTTACGGGAGAAACCTACGAGCAGTACTTC	CASSSGRVFTGETYEQYF
NA	few	TRBJ1-6	TRBV5-6	TGTGCCAGCAGCTTCAGTACCTATAATTCACCCCTCCACTTT	CASSFSTYNSPLHF
TRBD1	NA	TRBJ2-7	TRBV2	TGTGCCAGTCGGGACAGTAGCCACGAGCAGTACTTC	CASRDSSHEQYF
TRBD1	few	TRBJ1-1	TRBV9	TGTGCCAGCAGCGGCGGGACAGGGGGCACTGAAGCTTTCTTT	CASSGGTGGTEAFF
TRBD1	NA	TRBJ1-5	TRBV5-5	TGTGCCAGCAGCTTGGGACAGGGGCCTATAGAGCCCCAGCATTTT	CASSLGQGPIEPQHF
NA	once	TRBJ2-7	TRBV4-1	TGCGCCAGCAGCCAAGAGTTTCAGGGCCCCTACGAGCAGTACTTC	CASSQEFQGPYEQYF
NA	NA	TRBJ1-2	TRBV10-3	TGTGCCATCCTCGCAGGCTATGGCTACACCTTC	CAILAGYGYTF
NA	NA	TRBJ2-3	TRBV27	TGTGCCAGCAGTTTAGTGCACTCAGATACGCAGTATTTT	CASSLVHSDTQYF
NA	NA	TRBJ2-7	TRBV5-1	TGCGCCAGCAGCACCCCGGACAGTCTCGCCTACGAGCAGTACTTC	CASSTPDSLAYEQYF
NA	NA	TRBJ1-5	TRBV2	TGTGCCAGCAGTACCGTAACAGGGTCAACGCAGCCCCAGCATTTT	CASSTVTGSTQPQHF
NA	once	TRBJ2-3	TRBV15	TGTGCCACCAGCAATGACCCCCAGGGAGATACGCAGTATTTT	CATSNDPQGDTQYF
NA	once	TRBJ2-2	TRBV2	TGTGCCAGCGTTTCACAAAACCCGAACACCGGGGAGCTGTTTTTT	CASVSQNPNTGELFF
TRBD1	NA	TRBJ1-1	TRBV4-1	TGCGCCAGCAGCCCCTACCCCGGGACAGGGAACCGAGGAACGAACACTGAAGCTTTCTTT	CASSPYPGTGNRGTNTEAFF
TRBD1	NA	TRBJ2-7	TRBV28	TGTGCCAGCAGTTTATCCCGATGGGGACAGGGGGCACTGGGAGAGCAGTACTTC	CASSLSRWGQGALGEQYF
NA	NA	TRBJ1-5	TRBV28	TGTGCCAGCACGGGGGGCGGATCTGGCAATCAGCCCCAGCATTTT	CASTGGGSGNQPQHF
TRBD2	NA	TRBJ2-7	TRBV5-1	TGCGCCAGCAGCTTCACCCCCGGGACTAGCGTCTACGAGCAGTACTTC	CASSFTPGTSVYEQYF
NA	few	TRBJ2-1	TRBV6-6	TGTGCCAGCAGTCAACTACAGGGAACCTACAATGAGCAGTTCTTC	CASSQLQGTYNEQFF
TRBD1	NA	TRBJ1-4	TRBV2	TGTGCCAGCAGTGTGACAGGGGTAGCGGATGAAAAACTGTTTTTT	CASSVTGVADEKLFF
NA	NA	TRBJ1-5	TRBV6-5	TGTGCCAGCAGTCAAGGAGGGCCCCAGCATTTT	CASSQGGPQHF
NA	NA	TRBJ2-5	TRBV29-1	TGCAGCGTTGAGCGACAACTAGAGACCCAGTACTTC	CSVERQLETQYF
TRBD1	NA	TRBJ2-4	TRBV6-5	TGTGCCAGCAGGGGCGAGGGGGCCGCCAAAAACATTCAGTACTTC	CASRGEGAAKNIQYF
NA	NA	TRBJ1-5	TRBV10-3	TGTGCCATCAGTGACGGGGGGAATCAGCCCCAGCATTTT	CAISDGGNQPQHF